This record covers a single T cell receptor beta chain. Authors' processing steps: Amplified reference gene primers provided the basis for estimating nucleated cell counts. Generated by immunoSEQ multiplex PCR, the TCRdb table keeps only in-frame clones and is missing some. For V, J and clone size, that table is used; D and trimming come from the DNA. There are some 200,000 clones in the sample; under 90% occur only once, and about 6% lies in the top ten. Germline CDR1 is KGHSH and CDR2 is LQKENI. Between the trimmed V and J ends, which lost 6 bases and 2 bases, there was a span of 11 bases. CDR3 length equals 13 residues. This specimen belongs to a study of blood T cell repertoires in COVID-19. Study background: From T cells, B-cell-depleted T cells, or PBMCs came the material, which was cDNA or gDNA.

The sequence was obtained from a man at least 80 years old with acute or convalescent COVID-19. This chain joins TRBV18 and TRBJ2-7; D possibly corresponds to TRBD1 (6 bases). The sequenced sample consisted of peripheral blood. The CDR3 DNA reads as TGTGCCAGCTCGCCGGGACAAACCTACGAGCAGTACGTC. Translating gives CASSPGQTYEQYV.